This T cell receptor (beta chain) comes out of a study of PD-1 blockade in classical Hodgkin lymphoma. Clones were read by immunoSEQ multiplex PCR, and TCRdb kept only the in-frame ones, dropping some. The sample has around 45,000 clones, approximately 71% seen once; the top ten hold 3%. Every patient was affected by relapse after autologous stem cell transplantation, while exposure to brentuximab vedotin was not uniform. Germline CDR1 GTSNPN, CDR2 SVGIG (reference sequence). The CDR3 is 13 residues long. Trimming pared 4 bases from V and 6 bases from J, leaving 15 bases between. V usage is TRBV30 and J usage is TRBJ2-5; perhaps TRBD2 as D (5 bases). This receptor was identified in a human donor with classical Hodgkin lymphoma. The input for sequencing was peripheral blood mononuclear cells (PBMCs), taken at baseline. The CDR3 sequence: CAWNIGVLKTQYF. The CDR3 nucleotides are TGTGCCTGGAACATCGGGGTTTTGAAGACCCAGTACTTC.